Sequencing of this TCR beta chain was carried out in a study of blood T cell repertoires in COVID-19 (TCRdb year 2020). Some background on the complete study: The collaborator samples originated in the United States, Italy and Spain and spanned the acute and convalescent phases of COVID-19. The prospective study material was composed of cDNA or gDNA derived from T cells, B-cell-depleted T cells, or PBMCs. The dataset comprised deeply sampled blood TCRbeta repertoires from subjects exposed to, actively infected with, or recovered from COVID-19. A freely available public database, intended as a resource for researchers studying the immune response to SARS-CoV-2, is where the repertoires were released. The samples were drawn from the first 160 participants of the ongoing ImmuneRACE study and from about 1,200 subjects provided by 6 global collaborators. Sample metadata almost always included a de-identified subject ID, COVID-19 status, age in years and sex. Where HLA class I and class II types were available, the types were taken from metadata supplied by the sample provider, not from assay-based typing.

On this clone: No antigen is known for it. The record has no base qualities; no much larger clone is one base away.

TCRbeta CDR3 regions were amplified from genomic DNA by means of the immunoSEQ Assay, a bias-controlled multiplex PCR. Concerning the study's data processing: The number of nucleated cells in each sample was estimated from the amplification of reference gene primers within the assay. To quantify the absolute abundance of each unique TCRbeta CDR3 rearrangement, sequence reads were collapsed and filtered. For each sample, productive Simpson clonality was calculated as the square root of Simpson's diversity index across productive rearrangements. Here the immuneACCESS table is served through TCRdb, limited to in-frame sequences with V and J called. Missing clones are a known gap in these copies; in checked studies unresolved V genes cover under half, and the rest lacks a known reason. V and J calls and clone size come straight from that table; D and trimming were deduced from the DNA. Present in this sample are 100,000 to 150,000 clones, 65% to 85% of which were seen just once. The ten largest account for 1.5% to 2% of the sample.

Study-level results and caveats: Clinical and demographic metadata were provided uncurated, with the amount varying by source and participant.

CDR1 ENHRY and CDR2 SYGVKD were looked up in the germline V gene. Trimming removed 11 bases from V and 3 bases from J, leaving 16 bases between the germline ends. Spanning cysteine to phenylalanine, the CDR3 consists of 13 amino acids. Solely the CDR3 DNA is kept, with 39 bases framed from the first base. Collaborating institutions collected whole blood in K2EDTA tubes following their own protocols. For TCRbeta analysis, collaborators shipped samples in one of three forms: frozen whole blood, isolated PBMCs, or DNA extracted from either of those sample types. This TCR derives from a man aged 65 to 79 with acute or convalescent COVID-19. The chain uses TRBV10-3 and TRBJ2-5; matching of 6 bases hints at TRBD2 as the D gene. The sample was peripheral blood. The nucleotides read TGTGCCGCCAGCGGGCGTGCTGAAGAGACCCAGTACTTC. Its protein product is CAASGRAEETQYF.